This T cell receptor (beta chain) was sequenced in a study of cytomegalovirus exposure and HLA in healthy donors. The CDR3 consists of 12 residues. With 7 bases clipped from V and 3 bases from J, the junction kept 5 bases outside the gene matches. Germline V gives CDR1 SQVTM, CDR2 ANQGSEA. PCR used 60 Vbeta primers and 13 Jbeta primers. The protocol was immunoSEQ multiplex PCR, while the TCRdb copy is restricted to in-frame clones and leaves out a portion. Of some 86,000 clones in the sample, less than 80% were seen once. This clonotype was obtained from a man aged 30 to 39 in good health and CMV-seronegative. The specimen sequenced was PBMCs. This chain connects TRBV29-1 to TRBJ2-7; the match to TRBD1 covers 8 bases. Written as DNA, the CDR3 is TGCAGCGGAAAAACAGGGGGCTACGAGCAGTACTTC. Encoded protein: CSGKTGGYEQYF.